This T cell receptor beta chain emerged from a study of blood T cell repertoires in COVID-19. Study-level background: The United States, Italy and Spain were the sources of the acute and convalescent COVID-19 samples.

Per germline, CDR1 MDHEN and CDR2 SYDVKM. V was shortened by 4 bases and J by 0 bases, with 10 bases between the two germline ends. The CDR3 has 15 residues. In the original workflow: Researchers report that nucleated cell counts were estimated from reference gene primer amplification. TCRdb's copy holds only in-frame clones and misses some; the assay was immunoSEQ multiplex PCR. V, J and clone size derive from that table, while D and trimming were established from the DNA sequence. The sample lists over 150,000 clones, around 87% occurring once. Sequenced sample: peripheral blood. This chain connects TRBV28 to TRBJ1-3, with a possible D match to TRBD1 (6 bases). The receptor comes from an elderly woman with COVID-19, enrolled during active disease. In DNA, the CDR3 is TGTGCCAGCAGTTCACAGGGCAGCTCTGGAAACACCATATATTTT. Translation gives CASSSQGSSGNTIYF. The full variable domain, completed using reference TRBV28 and TRBJ1-3, is DVKVTQSSRYLVKRTGEKVFLECVQDMDHENMFWYRQDPGLGLRLIYFSYDVKMKEKGDIPEGYSVSREKKERFSLILESASTNQTSMYLCASSSQGSSGNTIYFGEGSWLTVV.